This T cell receptor (beta chain) was identified in a study of OX40 agonist ivuxolimab in advanced cancers. As for the study in general: Administration of intravenous ivuxolimab to patients occurred every 2 weeks at 0.01 to 10 mg/kg. Cancers in dose escalation were hepatocellular, melanoma, renal cell and head and neck.

The assay was immunoSEQ multiplex PCR, and TCRdb's table has in-frame clones only and misses some. The data hold 35,000 or so clones, with 82% observed a single time. Study conclusions and caveats: CD8+ T cells were the subset that, on average, had more expanded clones than CD4+.

With V trimmed by 6 bases and J by 10 bases, 9 bases remained unmatched. CDR3 length: 12 residues. Germline V CDR1 and CDR2: SQVTM, ANQGSEA. For this clone: Antigen: not known.

This sample comprised CD4+ or CD8+ T cells sorted from blood, obtained in a trial of the OX40 agonist ivuxolimab. The rearrangement links TRBV29-1 to TRBJ2-1; 7 bases map to TRBD1. The sequence was obtained from an adult with an advanced solid tumor such as melanoma, head and neck, liver or kidney cancer. The CDR3 DNA is TGCAGCGTCAAGACAGGGCCGGGGGAGCAGTTCTTC. It yields the protein CSVKTGPGEQFF.